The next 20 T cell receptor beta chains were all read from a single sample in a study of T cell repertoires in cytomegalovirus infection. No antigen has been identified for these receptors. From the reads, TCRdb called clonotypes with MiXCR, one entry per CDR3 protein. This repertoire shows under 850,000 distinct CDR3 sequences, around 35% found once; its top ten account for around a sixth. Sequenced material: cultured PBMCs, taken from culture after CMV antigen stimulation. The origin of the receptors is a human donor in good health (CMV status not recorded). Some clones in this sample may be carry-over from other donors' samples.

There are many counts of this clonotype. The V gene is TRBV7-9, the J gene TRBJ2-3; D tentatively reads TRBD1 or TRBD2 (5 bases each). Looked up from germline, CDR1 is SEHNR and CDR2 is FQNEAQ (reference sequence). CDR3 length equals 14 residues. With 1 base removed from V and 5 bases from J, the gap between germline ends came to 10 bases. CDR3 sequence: CASSLVSGRDTQYF. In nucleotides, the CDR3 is TGTGCCAGCAGCTTAGTGTCAGGGAGAGATACGCAGTATTTT.

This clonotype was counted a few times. The CDR3 spells CASSLDPQGRETQYF. CDR3 DNA: TGTGCCAGCAGCTTAGATCCACAGGGGCGGGAGACCCAGTACTTC. The chain has TRBV7-8 and TRBJ2-5; 7 bases align to TRBD1. V was pared by 1 base and J by 5 bases, with 7 bases of the junction left unmatched. Germline CDR1 SGHVS, CDR2 FQNEAQ. CDR3 length equals 15 residues.

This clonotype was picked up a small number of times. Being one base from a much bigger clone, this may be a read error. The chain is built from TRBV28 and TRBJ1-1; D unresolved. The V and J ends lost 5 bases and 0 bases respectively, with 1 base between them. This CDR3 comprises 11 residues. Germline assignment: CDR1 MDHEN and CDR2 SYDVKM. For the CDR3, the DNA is TGTGCCAGCAGTGTGAACACTGAAGCTTTCTTT. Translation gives CASSVNTEAFF.

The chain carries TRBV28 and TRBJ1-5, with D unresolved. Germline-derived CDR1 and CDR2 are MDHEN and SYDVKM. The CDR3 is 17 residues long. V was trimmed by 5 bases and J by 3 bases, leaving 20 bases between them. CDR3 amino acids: CASSPTRIAQDNQPQHF. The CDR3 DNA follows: TGTGCCAGCAGTCCAACTAGAATAGCCCAGGACAATCAGCCCCAGCATTTT. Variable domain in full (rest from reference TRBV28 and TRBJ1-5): DVKVTQSSRYLVKRTGEKVFLECVQDMDHENMFWYRQDPGLGLRLIYFSYDVKMKEKGDIPEGYSVSREKKERFSLILESASTNQTSMYLCASSPTRIAQDNQPQHFGDGTRLSIL.

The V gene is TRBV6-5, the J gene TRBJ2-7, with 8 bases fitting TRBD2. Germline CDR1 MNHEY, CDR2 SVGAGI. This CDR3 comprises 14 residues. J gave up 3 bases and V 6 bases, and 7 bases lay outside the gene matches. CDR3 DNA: TGTGCCAGCAGCCAAGCGGGAGAGCACTACGAGCAGTACTTC. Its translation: CASSQAGEHYEQYF.

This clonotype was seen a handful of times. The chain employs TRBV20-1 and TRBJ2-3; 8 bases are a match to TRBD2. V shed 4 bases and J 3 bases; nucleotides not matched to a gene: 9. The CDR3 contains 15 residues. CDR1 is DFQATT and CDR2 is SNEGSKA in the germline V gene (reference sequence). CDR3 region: CSATDGGAGTDTQYF. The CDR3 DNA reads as TGCAGTGCTACGGACGGGGGGGCGGGAACAGATACGCAGTATTTT.

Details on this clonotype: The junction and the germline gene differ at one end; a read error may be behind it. CDR3 nucleotide sequence: TGTGCCAGCAGCCGACCCGGACGGAGCAATGAGCAGTTCTTC. Translation: CASSRPGRSNEQFF. The chain recombines TRBV4-1 with TRBJ2-1; D gene unclear. This CDR3 has 14 amino acids. CDR1 and CDR2 (germline): MGHRA, YSYEKL.

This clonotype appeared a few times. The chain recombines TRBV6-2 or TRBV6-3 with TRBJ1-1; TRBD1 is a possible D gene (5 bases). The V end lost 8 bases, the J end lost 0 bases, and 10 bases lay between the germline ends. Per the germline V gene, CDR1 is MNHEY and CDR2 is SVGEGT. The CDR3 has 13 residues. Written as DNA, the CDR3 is TGTGCCAGCCGCGGGACCTTGAACACTGAAGCTTTCTTT. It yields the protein CASRGTLNTEAFF.

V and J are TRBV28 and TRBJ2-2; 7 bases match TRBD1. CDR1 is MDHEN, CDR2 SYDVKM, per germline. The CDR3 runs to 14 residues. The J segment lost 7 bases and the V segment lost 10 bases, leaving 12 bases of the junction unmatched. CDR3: CANSTGLLRGELFF. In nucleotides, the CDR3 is TGTGCCAACTCGACAGGGCTTCTCCGCGGGGAGCTGTTTTTT. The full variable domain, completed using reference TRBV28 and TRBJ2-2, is DVKVTQSSRYLVKRTGEKVFLECVQDMDHENMFWYRQDPGLGLRLIYFSYDVKMKEKGDIPEGYSVSREKKERFSLILESASTNQTSMYLCANSTGLLRGELFFGEGSRLTVL.

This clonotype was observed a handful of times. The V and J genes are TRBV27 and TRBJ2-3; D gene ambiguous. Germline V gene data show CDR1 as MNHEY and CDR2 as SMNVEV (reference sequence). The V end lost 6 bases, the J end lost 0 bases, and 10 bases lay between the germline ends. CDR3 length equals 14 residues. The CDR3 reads CASRPLSSTDTQYF. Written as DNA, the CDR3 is TGTGCCAGCAGACCACTATCTAGCACAGATACGCAGTATTTT.

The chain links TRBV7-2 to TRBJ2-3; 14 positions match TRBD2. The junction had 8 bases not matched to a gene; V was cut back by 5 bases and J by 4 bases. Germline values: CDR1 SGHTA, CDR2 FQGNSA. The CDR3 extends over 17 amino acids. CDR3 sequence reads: CASSPGLAGGRADTQYF. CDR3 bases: TGTGCCAGCAGCCCAGGACTAGCGGGAGGAAGAGCAGATACGCAGTATTTT.

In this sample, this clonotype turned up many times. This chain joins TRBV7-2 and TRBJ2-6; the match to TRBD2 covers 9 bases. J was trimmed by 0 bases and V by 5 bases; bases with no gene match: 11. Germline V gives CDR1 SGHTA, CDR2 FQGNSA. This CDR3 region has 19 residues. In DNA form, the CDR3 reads TGTGCCAGCAGCCCTGGGCTAGCGGGGCGAATCTCTGGGGCCAACGTCCTGACTTTC. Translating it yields CASSPGLAGRISGANVLTF.

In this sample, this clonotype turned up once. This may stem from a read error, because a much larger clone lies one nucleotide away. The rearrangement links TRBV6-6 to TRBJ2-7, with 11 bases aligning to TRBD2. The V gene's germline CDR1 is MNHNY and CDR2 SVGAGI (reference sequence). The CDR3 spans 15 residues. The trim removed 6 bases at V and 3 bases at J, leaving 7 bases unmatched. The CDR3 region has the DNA TGTGCCAGCAGCTCCGGGACTAGCGGAAACTACGAGCAGTACTTC. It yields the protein CASSSGTSGNYEQYF.

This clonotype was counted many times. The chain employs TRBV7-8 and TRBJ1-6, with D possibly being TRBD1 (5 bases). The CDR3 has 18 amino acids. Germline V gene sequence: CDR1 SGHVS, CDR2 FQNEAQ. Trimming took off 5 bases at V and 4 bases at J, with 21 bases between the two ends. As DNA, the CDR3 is TGTGCCAGCAGCCCAACAAGTGTAGGGGCGTTTTATAATTCACCCCTCCACTTT. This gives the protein CASSPTSVGAFYNSPLHF.

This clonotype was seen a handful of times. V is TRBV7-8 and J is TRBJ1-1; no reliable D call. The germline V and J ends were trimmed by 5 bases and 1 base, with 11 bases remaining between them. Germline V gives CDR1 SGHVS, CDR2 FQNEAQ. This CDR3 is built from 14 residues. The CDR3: CASSLTPWNTEAFF. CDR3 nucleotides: TGTGCCAGCAGCCTTACCCCATGGAACACTGAAGCTTTCTTT.

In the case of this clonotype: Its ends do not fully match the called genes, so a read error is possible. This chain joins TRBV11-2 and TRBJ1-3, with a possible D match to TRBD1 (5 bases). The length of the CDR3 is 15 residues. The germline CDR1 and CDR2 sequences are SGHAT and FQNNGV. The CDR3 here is CASSPRDRIGNTKYF. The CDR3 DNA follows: TGTGCCAGCAGCCCTCGGGACCGGATTGGAAACACCAAATATTTT. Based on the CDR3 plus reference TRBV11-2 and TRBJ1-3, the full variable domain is EAGVAQSPRYKIIEKRQSVAFWCNPISGHATLYWYQQILGQGPKLLIQFQNNGVVDDSQLPKDRFSAERLKGVDSTLKIQPAKLEDSAVYLCASSPRDRIGNTKYFGEGSWLTVV.

CDR3 region: CASSQELTSGGITDTQYF. As DNA, the CDR3 is TGTGCCAGCAGTCAAGAATTGACTAGCGGGGGGATCACAGATACGCAGTATTTT. This rearrangement joins TRBV6-5 to TRBJ2-3; 13 bases fit TRBD2. Germline V gives CDR1 MNHEY, CDR2 SVGAGI. V was clipped by 5 bases and J by 2 bases; unmatched bases: 10. The CDR3 sequence is 18 residues long.

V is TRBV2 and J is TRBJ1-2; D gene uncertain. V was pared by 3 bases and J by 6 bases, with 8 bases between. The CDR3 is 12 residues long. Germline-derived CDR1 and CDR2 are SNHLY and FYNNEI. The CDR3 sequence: CASSDRFHGYTF. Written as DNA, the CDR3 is TGTGCCAGCAGTGACAGATTTCATGGCTACACCTTC.

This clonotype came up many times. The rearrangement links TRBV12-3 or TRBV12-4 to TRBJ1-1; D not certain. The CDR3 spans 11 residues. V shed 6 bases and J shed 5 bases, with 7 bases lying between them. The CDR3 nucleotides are TGTGCCAGCAGACTGCGGACTGAAGCTTTCTTT. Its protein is CASRLRTEAFF.

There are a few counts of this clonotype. CDR3 sequence reads: CASSQDPTEWGGTEAFF. Written as DNA, the CDR3 is TGCGCCAGCAGCCAAGATCCCACTGAGTGGGGAGGCACTGAAGCTTTCTTT. This chain joins TRBV4-3 and TRBJ1-1; D gene unclear. V lost 0 bases and J 4 bases, leaving 18 bases between the germline ends. The CDR3 consists of 17 residues. Germline lookup yields CDR1 LGHNA and CDR2 YSLEER.